This is a list of T cell receptor beta chains from one sample in a study of CD8 T cells in ankylosing spondylitis. TCRdb passed the 5' RACE reads through MiXCR, listing each CDR3 protein once. The sample holds over 600,000 distinct CDR3 sequences, roughly 19% seen once. Material for sequencing was blood, either unsorted or a sorted T cell fraction (not recorded which). These receptors were collected from a male donor with ankylosing spondylitis. Both conserved end residues are part of each CDR3. Each record gives: J gene, clone size, D gene, V gene, CDR3 DNA, CDR3 protein. D genes are given only for firm matches. Not every row has a clone size; where given, it reads once, few, many or a size class.

TRBJ2-1 - - TRBV10-3 TGTGCCATCAGTGAGTCTCTAGGCTATGAGCAGTTCTTC CAISESLGYEQFF
TRBJ2-3 many - TRBV5-1 TGCGCCAGCAGCTTGATTCAAGGGTCAGATACGCAGTATTTT CASSLIQGSDTQYF
TRBJ2-2 - - TRBV2 TGTGCCAGTCAACCCGGGACTCCTAACACCGGGGAGCTGTTTTTT CASQPGTPNTGELFF
TRBJ2-5 - - TRBV2 TGTGCCAGCAGACTCGCGAGGCCCGGAGAGACCCAGTACTTC CASRLARPGETQYF
TRBJ2-4 - - TRBV4-3 TGCGCCAGCAGCCAAGATAGGACATCCGAAAACATTCAGTACTTC CASSQDRTSENIQYF
TRBJ2-3 few - TRBV5-8 TGTGCCAGCAGCTCTGGGTGGGATTCTAGCACAGATACGCAGTATTTT CASSSGWDSSTDTQYF
TRBJ2-5 - TRBD2 TRBV20-1 TGCAGTGCGCAAGGGGGTAGCGGGAGGGCCGCCCAAGAGACCCAGTACTTC CSAQGGSGRAAQETQYF
TRBJ2-1 few - TRBV30 TGTGCCTGGAGCCCCCCCAGCGGGTCAGATGAGCAGTTCTTC CAWSPPSGSDEQFF
TRBJ2-5 - TRBD2 TRBV5-4 TGTGCCAGCAGCAGCGGACTAGCGGGTAATTTAGAGACCCAGTACTTC CASSSGLAGNLETQYF
TRBJ2-1 few - TRBV4-1 TGCGCCAGCAGCCCCCCCGGCTACCCCGATGAGCAGTTCTTC CASSPPGYPDEQFF
TRBJ1-5 many - TRBV7-8 TGTGCCAGCAGCTTTAGGGAAGGGGCCAATCAGCCCCAGCATTTT CASSFREGANQPQHF
TRBJ2-7 many - TRBV20-1 TGCAGTGCTATTAGGGTTGATCGGGTCTACGAGCAGTACTTC CSAIRVDRVYEQYF
TRBJ1-2 few TRBD1 TRBV12-3/TRBV12-4 TGTGCCAGCAGGCACACAGGGGGCAGATCTGGGGGCTACACCTTC CASRHTGGRSGGYTF
TRBJ2-2 many - TRBV7-2 TGTGCCAGCAGAAAACCGAGTAGGCAGTTGAACACCGGGGAGCTGTTTTTT CASRKPSRQLNTGELFF
TRBJ1-1 few TRBD1 TRBV29-1 TGCAGCGTTGGAAGGGGGCTCGACACTGAAGCTTTCTTT CSVGRGLDTEAFF
TRBJ2-5 few TRBD1 TRBV20-1 TGCAGTGCTACCTCCTACGGACAGGGCCCCGACCAAGAGACCCAGTACTTC CSATSYGQGPDQETQYF
TRBJ2-1 few - TRBV6-2/TRBV6-3 TGTGCCAGCAGCTCGGACGAGTACAATGAGCAGTTCTTC CASSSDEYNEQFF
TRBJ2-5 few - TRBV7-9 TGTGCCAGCAGCTTAGACGGGGTGTTACCTTACTTC CASSLDGVLPYF
TRBJ2-5 - - TRBV20-1 TGCAGTACAACACCACGGGAGACCCAGTACTTC CSTTPRETQYF
TRBJ1-1 - - TRBV10-1 TGCGCCAGCAGTGAGAAGGTTGAAGCTTTCTTT CASSEKVEAFF
TRBJ1-1 few TRBD1 TRBV28 TGTGCCAGCAGGAGGGACAGTCCGAACACTGAAGCTTTCTTT CASRRDSPNTEAFF
TRBJ1-2 - - TRBV12-3/TRBV12-4 TGTGCCAGCAGTTCGACAGGATGGTTTGGCTACACCTTC CASSSTGWFGYTF
TRBJ2-1 few - TRBV20-1 TGCAGTGCTAGCGCCCCAGCACACTCCTACAATGAGCAGTTCTTC CSASAPAHSYNEQFF
TRBJ2-7 - - TRBV7-9 TGTGCCAGCAGCCCATCTTTCCGGGACCTGGAGGGGCTCGAGCAGTACTTC CASSPSFRDLEGLEQYF
TRBJ2-1 few TRBD1 TRBV7-3 TGTGCCAGCAGCCCAAGTCGGGACAGAAACAATGAGCAGTTCTTC CASSPSRDRNNEQFF
TRBJ2-2 many - TRBV9 TGTGCCAGCAGCGTAAATAGGGGCGGGGAGCTGTTTTTT CASSVNRGGELFF
TRBJ1-3 many - TRBV7-9 TGTGCCAGCACTTTGGGCCGACAGGACCTCTCTGGAAACACCATATATTTT CASTLGRQDLSGNTIYF
TRBJ1-2 - - TRBV6-4 TGTGCCAGCAAGGGCCCGCTGGACTATGGCTACACCTTC CASKGPLDYGYTF
TRBJ2-1 few - TRBV20-1 TGCTGTGCTAGTCCCAGGGCCAGCGCAAAAGACAATGAGCAGTTCTTC CCASPRASAKDNEQFF
TRBJ2-3 few - TRBV20-1 TGCAGTGCGCCCGTAGAGGGGAGGACAGATACGCAGTATTTT CSAPVEGRTDTQYF
TRBJ2-1 few - TRBV10-3 TGTGCCATCAGTTCCCTTTGGAAGGAGAACAATGAGCAGTTCTTC CAISSLWKENNEQFF
TRBJ2-7 few - TRBV28 TGTGCCAGCAGCGGGCCCCGCTACGAGCAGTACTTC CASSGPRYEQYF
TRBJ2-7 - - TRBV29-1 TGCAGCGTTCAAACCCAGGGTGCCGAGCAGTACTTC CSVQTQGAEQYF
TRBJ1-2 few - TRBV20-1 TGCAGTGCTAGAGTGGTTAGGGGGTTTAGCTATGGCTACACCTTC CSARVVRGFSYGYTF
TRBJ1-1 few - TRBV28 TGTGCCAGCAGGGCCCCGGGTGAGGGGGCTTTCTTT CASRAPGEGAFF
TRBJ1-2 - - TRBV7-2 TGTGCCAGCAGCTTAGCCCCCGGGTCCTATGGCTACACCTTC CASSLAPGSYGYTF
TRBJ2-5 few TRBD2 TRBV7-9 TGTGCCAGCAGCTTAGGAGCGGGGGACCGGGAGACCCAGTACTTC CASSLGAGDRETQYF
TRBJ2-3 - TRBD1 TRBV11-3 TGTGCCAGCAGCCCCCTGGACAGGGGCACAGATACGCAGTATTTT CASSPLDRGTDTQYF
TRBJ1-5 - - TRBV3-1 TGTGCCAGCAGCCAACGGGCGAATCAGCCCCAGCATTTT CASSQRANQPQHF
TRBJ2-7 few - TRBV5-5 TGTGCCAGCAGCTTGGCGCCCCCACCGGGCTACGAGCAGTACTTC CASSLAPPPGYEQYF
TRBJ2-7 - - TRBV20-1 TGCAGTGCTAGAGGGGCATTAGCGGACTCCTCCTACGAGCAGTACTTC CSARGALADSSYEQYF
TRBJ1-5 many TRBD1 TRBV2 TGTGCCAGCACCGCAGGGGGCGCGGGGCAGCCCCAGCATTTT CASTAGGAGQPQHF
TRBJ2-1 - - TRBV11-2 TGTGCCAGCAGCTTACTTTTGTGGAATGAGCAGTTCTTC CASSLLLWNEQFF
TRBJ2-4 few - TRBV12-3/TRBV12-4 TGTGCCAGCAGTTCTGGGGGCGCGCCCAAAAACATTCAGTACTTC CASSSGGAPKNIQYF
TRBJ2-5 few - TRBV29-1 TGCAGCGTTGAAGTCGGGCTGGCGGAGACCCAGTACTTC CSVEVGLAETQYF
TRBJ2-1 few TRBD2 TRBV20-1 TGCAGTGCTAGACACTGGGAAATAAGCGGGGGCTACAATGAGCAGTTCTTC CSARHWEISGGYNEQFF
TRBJ1-1 many - TRBV3-1 TGTGCCAGCAGCCAGGCCGGGTCGGACACTGAAGCTTTCTTT CASSQAGSDTEAFF
TRBJ2-1 few - TRBV12-3/TRBV12-4 TGTGCCAGCAGTGCAGGACCCCCGTTGGTCAATGAGCAGTTCTTC CASSAGPPLVNEQFF
TRBJ1-4 - - TRBV5-1 TGCGCCAGCAGCTTGGGTTCGAAGTGGGACGAAAAACTGTTTTTT CASSLGSKWDEKLFF
TRBJ2-2 - TRBD1 TRBV11-1 TGTGCCAGCAGTTCGGGACAGCATGCCGGGGAGCTGTTTTTT CASSSGQHAGELFF
TRBJ2-2 few - TRBV12-3/TRBV12-4 TGTGCCAGTACCGCGTCTACTGCCGGGGAGCTGTTTTTT CASTASTAGELFF
TRBJ1-1 - - TRBV5-1 TGCGCCAGCAGCTTACAGGGAGACAAGACTGAAGCTTTCTTT CASSLQGDKTEAFF
TRBJ2-5 - TRBD2 TRBV10-3 TGTGCCACCCAGTCCCCTAGCGGGGGAGAGACCCAGTACTTC CATQSPSGGETQYF
TRBJ2-2 few - TRBV6-1 TGTGCCAGCGGGTGGGGGCAGGACACCGGGGAGCTGTTTTTT CASGWGQDTGELFF
TRBJ2-7 - - TRBV6-5 TGTGCCAGCAGTTACTCGACAGGAACCTCCTACGAGCAGTACTTC CASSYSTGTSYEQYF
TRBJ2-7 few - TRBV5-6 TGTGCCAGCAATGCCGGATACTCCTACGAGCAGTACTTC CASNAGYSYEQYF
TRBJ1-5 once TRBD1 TRBV5-1 TGCGCCAGCAGCTTGGATTTCGGGGACAGCACAGATACGCAGCATTTT CASSLDFGDSTDTQHF
TRBJ1-2 many - TRBV5-1 TGCGCCAGCAGCTTGGACCCGGGCGGCGGCTACACCTTC CASSLDPGGGYTF
TRBJ2-1 - - TRBV5-6 TGTGCCAGCAGCTTGGAACGGACCCGGTTCAATGAGCAGTTCTTC CASSLERTRFNEQFF
TRBJ1-2 few - TRBV11-2 TGTGCCAGCAGCTTAGACTACGGGCAGAACTATGGCTACACCTTC CASSLDYGQNYGYTF